This T cell receptor (beta chain) stems from a study of T-cell reconstitution after alpha-beta-depleted transplantation in children. Whole-study findings and limits: It was reported that alpha-beta T cells came from several hundred expanded graft clones (about two months after transplant).

V shed 2 bases and J shed 3 bases, with 17 bases lying between them. The length of the CDR3 is 16 residues. CDR1 and CDR2 from the germline V gene are SGHDN and FVKESK. TCRbeta library preparation incorporated unique molecular identifiers. In TCRdb, the PCR reads were re-called with MiXCR into one record per CDR3 protein. The table includes about 500,000 distinct CDR3 sequences, over 9.5% detected once. The sample holds a few counts of this clonotype. As yet, its antigen is unknown. The chain recombines TRBV14 with TRBJ2-7; D tentatively fits TRBD1 or TRBD2 (5 bases each). The source material was PBMCs, mostly from graft donor cells, sampled 180 days after TCRalphabeta/CD19-depleted stem cell transplant. This TCR came from a female patient younger than 10 who had a stem cell transplant for aplastic anemia, so the T cells may come from the graft donor. The CDR3 coding sequence is TGTGCCAGCAGCCAACTTACACGCCGGGGCCGCTACGAGCAGTACTTC. Translated: CASSQLTRRGRYEQYF.